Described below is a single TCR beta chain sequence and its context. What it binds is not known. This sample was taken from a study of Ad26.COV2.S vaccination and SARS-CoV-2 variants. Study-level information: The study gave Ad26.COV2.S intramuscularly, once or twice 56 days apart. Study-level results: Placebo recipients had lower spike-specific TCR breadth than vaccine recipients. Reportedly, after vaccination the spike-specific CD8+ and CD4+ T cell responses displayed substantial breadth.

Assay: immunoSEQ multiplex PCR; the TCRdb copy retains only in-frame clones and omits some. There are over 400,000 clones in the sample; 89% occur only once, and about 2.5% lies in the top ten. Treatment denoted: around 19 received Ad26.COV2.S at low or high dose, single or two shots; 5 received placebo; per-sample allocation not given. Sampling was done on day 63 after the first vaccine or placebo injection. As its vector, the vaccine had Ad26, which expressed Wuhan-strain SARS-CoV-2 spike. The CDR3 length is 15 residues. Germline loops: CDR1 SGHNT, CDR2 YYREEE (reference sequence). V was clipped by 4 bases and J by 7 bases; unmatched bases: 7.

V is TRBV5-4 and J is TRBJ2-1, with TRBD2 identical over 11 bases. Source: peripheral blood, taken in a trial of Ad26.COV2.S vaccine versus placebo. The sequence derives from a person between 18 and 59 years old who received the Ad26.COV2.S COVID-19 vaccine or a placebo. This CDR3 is CASSPGTSGRNEQFF. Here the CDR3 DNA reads TGTGCCAGCAGCCCCGGGACTAGCGGACGGAATGAGCAGTTCTTC.